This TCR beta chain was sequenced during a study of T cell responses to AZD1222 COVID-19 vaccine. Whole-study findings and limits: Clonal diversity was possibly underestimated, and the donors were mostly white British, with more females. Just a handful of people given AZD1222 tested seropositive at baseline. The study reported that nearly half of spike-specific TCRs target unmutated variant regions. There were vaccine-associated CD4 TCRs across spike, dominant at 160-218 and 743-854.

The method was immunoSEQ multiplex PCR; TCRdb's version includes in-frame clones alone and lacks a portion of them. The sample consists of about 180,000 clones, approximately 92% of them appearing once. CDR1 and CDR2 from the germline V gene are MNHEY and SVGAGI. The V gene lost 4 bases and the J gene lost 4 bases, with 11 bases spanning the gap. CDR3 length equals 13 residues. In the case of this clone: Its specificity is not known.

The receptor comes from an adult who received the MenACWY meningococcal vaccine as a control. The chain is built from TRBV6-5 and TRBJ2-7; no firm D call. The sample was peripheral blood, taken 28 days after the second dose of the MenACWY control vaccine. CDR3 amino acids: CASSSLLGYEQYF. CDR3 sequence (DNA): TGTGCCAGCAGTTCTTTGCTCGGGTACGAGCAGTACTTC.